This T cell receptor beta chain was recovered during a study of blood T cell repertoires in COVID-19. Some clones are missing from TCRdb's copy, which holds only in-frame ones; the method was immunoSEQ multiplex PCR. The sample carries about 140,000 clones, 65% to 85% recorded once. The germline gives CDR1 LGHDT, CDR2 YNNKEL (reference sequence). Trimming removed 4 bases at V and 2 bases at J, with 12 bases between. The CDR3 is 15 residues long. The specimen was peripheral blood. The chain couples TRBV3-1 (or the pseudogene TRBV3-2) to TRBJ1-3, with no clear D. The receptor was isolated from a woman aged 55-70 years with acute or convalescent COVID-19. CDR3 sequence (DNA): TGTGCCAGCAGCCGCGGGATGCAGGCTGGAAACACCATATATTTT. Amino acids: CASSRGMQAGNTIYF.